Below, 20 T cell receptor beta chains from the same sample are listed, as sequenced in a study of early T cells in non-severe SARS-CoV-2 infection. One entry per CDR3 protein, called by TCRdb with MiXCR from the 5' RACE reads. The repertoire holds around 100,000 distinct CDR3 sequences, with around 12% as singletons. The sample taken for sequencing was whole blood. These receptors were obtained from an adult who was a healthcare worker with PCR-confirmed SARS-CoV-2 infection or an uninfected control (not recorded which).

On this clonotype itself: Sequence at one end of the junction differs from germline and may be a read error. This chain's CDR3 is CASSLRKTMTFF. The CDR3 DNA reads as TGTGCCAGCAGTTTGAGGAAGACTATGACATTCTTC. This chain links TRBV28 with TRBJ1-2; D remains ambiguous. The CDR3 runs 12 residues. Germline-derived CDR1 and CDR2 are MDHEN and SYDVKM.

This clonotype was picked up a small number of times. The rearrangement joins TRBV6-4 to TRBJ2-1, with 7 bases fitting TRBD2. Germline trimming cut 5 bases from V and 10 bases from J; bases unmatched to any gene: 11. The CDR3 loop spans 14 amino acids. Germline-derived CDR1 and CDR2 are MRHNA and SNTAGT. CDR3 in DNA: TGTGCCAGCAGTTCTAGAGCGGGATTAGGGGAGCAGTTCTTC. This translates into CASSSRAGLGEQFF.

The chain has TRBV7-2 and TRBJ2-1, with 7 bases fitting TRBD2. CDR1 and CDR2 from the germline V gene are SGHTA and FQGNSA. V lost 6 bases, J lost 15 bases, and 11 bases stayed unmatched. CDR3 size: 12 residues. CDR3 coding DNA: TGTGCCAGCAGGGCTAGCGGTCATGGGCCGTTCTTC. This codes for CASRASGHGPFF.

This clonotype was seen ten or more times. The genes are TRBV7-6 and TRBJ1-1; a weak D match, TRBD1 (6 bases). The CDR3 contains 13 residues. Germline V lookup: CDR1 SGHVS, CDR2 FNYEAQ. Trimming took 1 base from V and 8 from J, leaving 11 bases between them. The CDR3 region has the DNA TGTGCCAGCAGCTTAGAAAGACAGGCCGAAGCTTTCTTT. Its protein product is CASSLERQAEAFF.

This clonotype was counted at least ten times. The chain employs TRBV7-2 and TRBJ1-2; D is possibly TRBD1 (6 bases). The CDR3 runs to 14 residues. Germline V gene sequence: CDR1 SGHTA, CDR2 FQGNSA. V lost 2 bases, J lost 7 bases, and 14 bases lay in between. The CDR3 region is CASSLSRGGSGYTF. The CDR3 coding sequence is TGTGCCAGCAGCTTAAGCAGGGGCGGAAGTGGCTACACCTTC.

This clonotype was detected only a few times. The rearrangement joins TRBV4-2 to TRBJ1-1; D gene ambiguous. From germline, CDR1 is LGHNA and CDR2 YNFKEQ. The CDR3 is made up of 16 amino acids. Trimming shortened V by 0 bases and J by 1 base, and 12 bases separated the two germline ends. CDR3 amino acids: CASSQEIGYENTEAFF. The CDR3 DNA is TGTGCCAGCAGCCAAGAAATAGGGTATGAGAACACTGAAGCTTTCTTT.

This clonotype has only a few counts. V usage is TRBV4-2 and J usage is TRBJ1-3, with D hard to call. CDR1 and CDR2 from the germline V gene are LGHNA and YNFKEQ. CDR3 length: 14 residues. The germline V and J ends were trimmed by 0 bases and 6 bases, with 9 bases remaining between them. The CDR3 coding sequence is TGTGCCAGCAGCCAAGACAGACTATTAAACACCATATATTTT. It specifies CASSQDRLLNTIYF.

This clonotype was seen many times. V gene TRBV7-3 combines with J gene TRBJ2-1; TRBD2 matches 11 bases. This CDR3 contains 14 residues. CDR1 and CDR2 (germline): SGHTA, FQGTGA. Trimming at V came to 5 bases and at J to 5 bases, leaving 2 bases not matched to a gene. The CDR3 DNA follows: TGTGCCAGCAGCCTACTAGCGGGAGACAATGAGCAGTTCTTC. The encoded protein is CASSLLAGDNEQFF.

In its sample, this clonotype was seen many times. J is TRBJ2-1 and V is TRBV11-3; no clear D gene. The CDR3 has 15 amino acids. Germline CDR1 and CDR2: SGHNT and YENEEA. Trimming stripped 1 base from V and 6 bases from J, with 13 bases between. The CDR3 DNA reads as TGTGCCAGCAGCTTAGGCCTAGGAAGAAGCAATGAGCAGTTCTTC. It encodes CASSLGLGRSNEQFF.

This clonotype was observed at least ten times. The chain uses TRBV12-3 or TRBV12-4 and TRBJ2-3; 7 bases map to TRBD1. The CDR3 contains 16 residues. Trimming cost V 6 bases and J 0 bases; bases outside gene matches: 9. The CDR3 loop is CASRRPTGTSTDTQYF. CDR3 coding DNA: TGTGCCAGCAGACGCCCGACAGGGACCAGCACAGATACGCAGTATTTT.

The J gene is TRBJ2-2, the V gene TRBV28; TRBD1 agrees at 7 bases. The CDR3 is made up of 13 amino acids. The germline V gene encodes CDR1 MDHEN and CDR2 SYDVKM. With 8 bases clipped from V and 4 bases from J, the junction kept 4 bases outside the gene matches. The CDR3 sequence is CASRGQPTGELFF. The CDR3, as DNA: TGTGCCAGCCGGGGACAGCCCACCGGGGAGCTGTTTTTT.

CDR3 nucleotide sequence: TGTGCCAGCAATATGGGGACACTGAACACTGAAGCTTTCTTT. The encoded protein is CASNMGTLNTEAFF. The rearrangement uses TRBV6-1 and TRBJ1-1, with a tentative D call TRBD1 (6 bases). Germline V gene sequence: CDR1 MNHNS, CDR2 SASEGT. There are 14 residues in the CDR3. Deletions cut 7 bases from V and 0 bases from J, with 12 bases between.

This clonotype was seen many times. The chain recombines TRBV5-1 with TRBJ2-4; TRBD1 matches at 7 bases. Losses at the gene ends were 4 bases for V and 6 bases for J; bases not matched to a gene: 10. CDR1 is SGHRS, CDR2 YFSETQ, per germline. The CDR3 length is 15 residues. CDR3 sequence: CASSQWTGPPNIQYF. The CDR3 DNA reads as TGCGCCAGCAGCCAGTGGACAGGACCCCCAAACATTCAGTACTTC.

The CDR3 nucleotides read TGTGCCAGCAGTTTGGGTCGACTAGCGGGCAATGAGCAGTTCTTC. Amino acids: CASSLGRLAGNEQFF. The chain uses TRBV28 and TRBJ2-1; 10 bases are a match to TRBD2. Trimming cost V 3 bases and J 6 bases; bases outside gene matches: 5. This CDR3 spans 15 amino acids. Germline CDR1 reads MDHEN; CDR2 reads SYDVKM.

The chain couples TRBV5-1 to TRBJ2-1, with D perhaps matching TRBD2 (5 bases). V lost 1 base and J 7 bases, leaving 12 bases between the germline ends. Germline lookup yields CDR1 SGHRS and CDR2 YFSETQ. CDR3 size: 14 residues. CDR3 loop: CASSLFGRENEQFF. The CDR3 coding sequence is TGCGCCAGCAGCTTGTTTGGGAGAGAGAATGAGCAGTTCTTC.

This clonotype was counted a few times. The chain employs TRBV6-1 and TRBJ2-2; 9 positions match TRBD2. Germline V gene sequence: CDR1 MNHNS, CDR2 SASEGT. J gave up 0 bases and V 7 bases, and 3 bases lay outside the gene matches. This CDR3 is built from 15 residues. CDR3 loop: CASTSGDTNTGELFF. The CDR3 nucleotides are TGTGCCAGCACTAGCGGGGACACGAACACCGGGGAGCTGTTTTTT.

This clonotype was counted only a few times. The chain links TRBV28 to TRBJ2-3; D may correspond to TRBD1 or TRBD2 (5 bases each). The CDR3 sequence is 14 residues long. The V end was cut by 6 bases, the J end by 5 bases, with 15 bases between. CDR1 and CDR2 from the germline V gene are MDHEN and SYDVKM. In nucleotides, the CDR3 is TGTGCCAGCAGCCGGGGACGTAAGGGAGATACGCAGTATTTT. Translation: CASSRGRKGDTQYF.

The chain is built from TRBV28 and TRBJ2-2, with a possible D match to TRBD1 (6 bases). The CDR3 is 15 amino acids. With 5 bases removed from V and 0 bases from J, the gap between germline ends came to 10 bases. CDR1 is MDHEN and CDR2 is SYDVKM in the germline V gene. The CDR3 loop is CASSPPGANTGELFF. The CDR3 bases are TGTGCCAGCAGTCCCCCAGGGGCGAACACCGGGGAGCTGTTTTTT.

V usage is TRBV5-1 and J usage is TRBJ2-7; D may be TRBD2 (6 bases). The germline gives CDR1 SGHRS, CDR2 YFSETQ. CDR3 length: 12 amino acids. V lost 4 bases, J lost 3 bases, and 8 bases lay in between. This CDR3 reads CASSPEGYEQYF. In DNA form, the CDR3 reads TGCGCCAGCAGCCCGGAGGGCTACGAGCAGTACTTC.

The table lists this clonotype with many counts. This chain's CDR3 is CASTRGAAQPQHF. In DNA, the CDR3 is TGCGCCAGCACACGGGGGGCGGCTCAGCCCCAGCATTTT. This chain links TRBV10-2 with TRBJ1-5; D perhaps matches TRBD1 (6 bases). Trimming stripped 7 bases from V and 6 bases from J, with 13 bases between. This CDR3 has 13 amino acids. CDR1 WSHSY and CDR2 SAAADI come from the germline V gene.